This TCR beta chain is drawn from a study of T cells in Graves' hyperthyroidism and ophthalmopathy. Study observations and caveats: Model output signaled ophthalmopathy a median roughly 6 months ahead of onset.

Uncontrolled infection, other autoimmune disease, pregnancy or lactation excluded patients. The study based diagnoses on clinical symptoms, serum thyroxine and TRAb, thyroid ultrasound and orbital computed tomography. The CDR3 extends over 15 amino acids. After removal of 5 bases from V and 6 bases from J, the junction contained 8 bases not matched to a gene. Germline V gene sequence: CDR1 MNHNS, CDR2 SASEGT. RNA transcripts gave rise to amplified TCR beta CDR3 regions. During a first-round RT-PCR of the TCR CDR3, the HTBI primer set was used. TCRdb used MiXCR to reprocess the multiplex PCR reads, holding one entry per CDR3 protein. The repertoire consists of hundreds of thousands of distinct CDR3 sequences, with about 17% occurring once and the leading ten covering about 3.8%. The table lists this clonotype with many counts. Its antigen is as yet unknown.

Sequencing input: blood. This sequence originates from a woman aged 25 to 39 with Graves' hyperthyroidism. V and J are TRBV6-1 and TRBJ1-2; 11 positions match TRBD1. The CDR3 DNA reads TGTGCCAGCAGTTACCAAGGACAGGGGGCTGATGGCTACACCTTC. Its translation: CASSYQGQGADGYTF.